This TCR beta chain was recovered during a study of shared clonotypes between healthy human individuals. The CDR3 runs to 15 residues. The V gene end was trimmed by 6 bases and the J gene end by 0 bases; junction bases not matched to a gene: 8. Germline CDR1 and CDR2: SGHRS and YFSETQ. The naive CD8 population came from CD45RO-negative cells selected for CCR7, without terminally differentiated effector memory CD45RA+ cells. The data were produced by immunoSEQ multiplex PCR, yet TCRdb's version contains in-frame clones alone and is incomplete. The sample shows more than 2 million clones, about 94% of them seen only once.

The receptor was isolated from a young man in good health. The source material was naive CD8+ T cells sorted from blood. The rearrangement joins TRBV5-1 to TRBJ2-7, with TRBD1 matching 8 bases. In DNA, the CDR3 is TGCGCCAGCACCCAACGACAGGGGAGCTCCTACGAGCAGTACTTC. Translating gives CASTQRQGSSYEQYF.